The source of this TCR beta chain is a study of blood T cell repertoires in COVID-19 (dated by TCRdb to about 2020). Looking at the study overall: The collaborator samples originated in the United States, Italy and Spain and spanned the acute and convalescent phases of COVID-19. The prospective study material was composed of cDNA or gDNA derived from T cells, B-cell-depleted T cells, or PBMCs. A freely available public database, intended as a resource for researchers studying the immune response to SARS-CoV-2, is where the repertoires were released. Deeply sampled blood TCRbeta repertoires from subjects exposed to, actively infected with, or recovered from COVID-19 were included in the dataset. HLA class I and class II types, where available, came from metadata supplied by the sample provider rather than from assay-based typing. The sample metadata nearly always contained a de-identified subject ID, COVID-19 status, age in years and sex. The samples were drawn from two sources: the first 160 participants of the ongoing ImmuneRACE study, and about 1,300 subjects contributed by 6 global collaborators. Study-level results and caveats: How much clinical and demographic metadata was included differed by source and by participant, and the metadata was provided uncurated.

TCRbeta CDR3 regions were amplified from genomic DNA using the immunoSEQ Assay, a bias-controlled multiplex PCR. For the original study's pipeline: The number of nucleated cells in each sample was estimated by amplification of reference gene primers within the assay. To quantify the absolute abundance of each unique TCRbeta CDR3 rearrangement, sequence reads were collapsed and filtered. For each sample, productive Simpson clonality was calculated by taking the square root of Simpson's diversity index across productive rearrangements. The immuneACCESS repertoire file appears here via TCRdb, limited to in-frame rearrangements. These files lack a portion of the clones; in checked studies, under half of the deficit traces to unresolved V genes, and the cause of the others is not known. V and J calls and clone size come straight from that table; D and trimming were deduced from the DNA. The sample table contains a few hundred thousand clones; only one count was recorded for just under 90% of them. The ten largest account for over 1.5% of the sample.

One collaborating source in Seattle enrolled patients while the patients were actively infected and followed the patients over time throughout the course of disease. Each collaborating institution followed its own protocols to collect whole blood in K2EDTA tubes. For TCRbeta analysis, collaborators shipped samples in one of three forms: frozen whole blood, isolated PBMCs, or DNA extracted from either of those sample types. In the case of this clone: What this receptor recognizes is not known. Base quality data are lacking; no much larger clone is found one base away.

Material for sequencing was peripheral blood. This receptor was taken from a woman aged 25-40 years with COVID-19, enrolled during active disease.

The CDR3 sequence is CAWSGSHSNQPQHF. Read as DNA, the sequence is TGTGCCTGGAGTGGCAGTCATAGCAATCAGCCCCAGCATTTT. The chain was built from TRBV30 and TRBJ1-5; the D gene identity is not certain. Its CDR3 holds 14 amino acids, cysteine through phenylalanine. Of the read, only the CDR3 DNA is kept; its 42 bases are in frame from base 1. CDR1 GTSNPN and CDR2 SVGIG are derived from the germline V gene (reference sequence). V and J lose 1 base and 0 bases, and a span of 7 bases separates them.